These 9 T cell receptor beta chains were all obtained from the same sample, sequenced in a study of blood T cell repertoires in COVID-19. Using immunoSEQ multiplex PCR, the repertoire was profiled, and TCRdb retains in-frame clones only, with some absent. The sample shows about 270,000 clones, approximately 86% of them seen only once. The material sequenced was PBMCs or T cells enriched from blood (not recorded which). The receptors shown here come from a young woman who had recovered from COVID-19.

J is TRBJ1-1 and V is TRBV30, with D maybe TRBD1 (6 bases). The CDR3 spans 17 residues. Germline V gene lookup returns CDR1 GTSNPN and CDR2 SVGIG (reference sequence). Trimming pared 3 bases from V and 1 base from J, leaving 21 bases between. CDR3 residues: CAWSPNWDTYSNTEAFF. CDR3 in DNA: TGTGCCTGGAGCCCAAACTGGGACACTTATTCGAACACTGAAGCTTTCTTT.

The chain carries TRBV7-2 and TRBJ2-2; 10 bases fit TRBD1. The CDR3 spans 14 residues. CDR1 and CDR2 (germline): SGHTA, FQGNSA. V shed 4 bases and J 7 bases; nucleotides not matched to a gene: 3. In DNA, the CDR3 is TGTGCCAGCAGCTCGGACAGGGGGAGCGGGGAGCTGTTTTTT. Translating gives CASSSDRGSGELFF.

This chain links TRBV28 with TRBJ1-4, with TRBD1 matching 12 bases. In germline, CDR1 is MDHEN, CDR2 SYDVKM. The CDR3 extends over 20 amino acids. V lost 7 bases to trimming and J lost 0 bases; unmatched junction nucleotides: 15. CDR3 sequence reads: CASTLERGTGGLATNEKLFF. DNA of the CDR3: TGTGCCAGCACCTTAGAAAGGGGGACAGGGGGCCTTGCAACTAATGAAAAACTGTTTTTT.

This chain joins TRBV27 and TRBJ2-7, with D tentatively TRBD1 (6 bases). The CDR3 sequence is 14 residues long. Germline CDR1 is MNHEY and CDR2 is SMNVEV (reference sequence). The V end lost 1 base, the J end lost 2 bases, and 9 bases lay between the germline ends. The CDR3 DNA is TGTGCCAGCAGTTTATATAGGGGGACCTACGAGCAGTACTTC. Its protein is CASSLYRGTYEQYF.

The gene calls are TRBV7-9 and TRBJ2-3; 10 bases match TRBD2. The CDR3 extends over 16 amino acids. From germline, CDR1 is SEHNR and CDR2 FQNEAQ (reference sequence). V lost 2 bases and J lost 2; bases outside the gene matches: 4. CDR3 sequence: CASSLTSGVNTDTQYF. CDR3 bases: TGTGCCAGCAGCTTAACTAGCGGGGTTAACACAGATACGCAGTATTTT.

This clone has just one count. This sequence joins TRBV4-3 and TRBJ2-3, with D maybe TRBD1 (6 bases). V lost 1 base, J lost 8 bases, and 10 bases lay in between. The CDR3 runs 13 residues. Germline values: CDR1 LGHNA, CDR2 YSLEER. The CDR3 is CASSQAGDGTQYF. The CDR3 DNA is TGCGCCAGCAGCCAAGCAGGGGACGGTACGCAGTATTTT.

The J gene is TRBJ1-5, the V gene TRBV6-5; D gene ambiguous. This CDR3 is 12 amino acids long. CDR1 is MNHEY and CDR2 is SVGAGI in the germline V gene. Trimming took off 8 bases at V and 4 bases at J, with 9 bases between the two ends. CDR3 nucleotide sequence: TGTGCCAGCCTCTCGAGGAATCAGCCCCAGCATTTT. The encoded protein is CASLSRNQPQHF.

This clone has just one count. V usage is TRBV29-1 and J usage is TRBJ2-5; D possibly corresponds to TRBD1 (6 bases). This CDR3 comprises 15 residues. CDR1 is SQVTM, CDR2 ANQGSEA, per germline. V was clipped by 7 bases and J by 2 bases, with 20 bases between them. The CDR3 DNA reads TGCAGCGGGGGGCAGGGGTCAAGCCTACAAGAGACCCAGTACTTC. It encodes CSGGQGSSLQETQYF.

This clone came up a few times. The DNA of the CDR3 is TGTGCCAGCAGCTTAGATACGCGTCAGCCCCAGCATTTT. Encoded protein: CASSLDTRQPQHF. The chain recombines TRBV11-2 with TRBJ1-5; D unresolved. Trimming cost V 0 bases and J 6 bases, with 6 bases left between them. Germline V lookup: CDR1 SGHAT, CDR2 FQNNGV. The CDR3 is 13 residues long. Looking up the rest from reference TRBV11-2 and TRBJ1-5 gives the full variable domain: EAGVAQSPRYKIIEKRQSVAFWCNPISGHATLYWYQQILGQGPKLLIQFQNNGVVDDSQLPKDRFSAERLKGVDSTLKIQPAKLEDSAVYLCASSLDTRQPQHFGDGTRLSIL.